This T cell receptor beta chain was obtained from a study of blood T cell repertoires in COVID-19. Study as a whole: Sites in the United States, Italy and Spain provided acute and convalescent COVID-19 samples. PBMCs, B-cell-depleted T cells, or T cells provided the cDNA or gDNA that made up the material.

Per the authors' pipeline: Amplification of reference gene primers provided the estimated nucleated cell counts. Profiled with immunoSEQ multiplex PCR; TCRdb holds only in-frame clones, not every one. The V and J calls and the clone size are those of that table, but D and trimming were determined from the DNA. This sample has some 330,000 clones, with over 80% found just once. Germline V gene lookup returns CDR1 SQVTM and CDR2 ANQGSEA. V was clipped by 4 bases and J by 8 bases; unmatched bases: 2. The CDR3 consists of 11 residues. Among Cohort 3 donors, those recovered had two negative PCRs, clearance, or symptom resolution.

V usage is TRBV29-1 and J usage is TRBJ1-2, with 9 positions matching TRBD1. This TCR derives from a woman aged 45-65 years who had recovered from COVID-19. The sequencing sample was made of PBMCs or T cells enriched from blood (not recorded which). The CDR3 sequence: CSVGQGGGYTF. CDR3 coding DNA: TGCAGCGTTGGACAGGGGGGAGGCTACACCTTC.